Below, 16 T cell receptor beta chains from the same sample are listed, as sequenced in a study of blood T cell repertoires in COVID-19. TCRdb's table, derived via immunoSEQ multiplex PCR, lists solely in-frame clones and lacks some. Among over 200,000 clones listed, 80% to 90% were seen once. Sequenced sample: PBMCs or T cells enriched from blood (not recorded which). The source is a woman in her fifties or sixties in a cohort exposed to, infected with or recovered from COVID-19 (not recorded which).

V is TRBV7-9 and J is TRBJ1-1; a weak D match, TRBD1 (5 bases). Trimming cost V 4 bases and J 1 base, with 7 bases left between them. CDR1 is SEHNR and CDR2 is FQNEAQ in the germline V gene (reference sequence). This CDR3 comprises 13 residues. CDR3 residues: CASSYDRNTEAFF. In nucleotides, the CDR3 is TGTGCCAGCAGCTATGACAGGAACACTGAAGCTTTCTTT. Combining the CDR3 with reference TRBV7-9 and TRBJ1-1 gives the whole variable domain DTGVSQNPRHKITKRGQNVTFRCDPISEHNRLYWYRQTLGQGPEFLTYFQNEAQLEKSRLLSDRFSAERPKGSFSTLEIQRTEQGDSAMYLCASSYDRNTEAFFGQGTRLTVV.

V is TRBV19 and J is TRBJ1-5; perhaps TRBD1 as D (5 bases). CDR1 is LNHDA, CDR2 SQIVND, per germline (reference sequence). The V and J ends lost 5 bases and 3 bases respectively, with 14 bases between them. The CDR3 loop spans 15 amino acids. The CDR3: CASSLRQGNNQPQHF. CDR3 sequence (DNA): TGTGCCAGTAGTCTGCGCCAGGGAAACAATCAGCCCCAGCATTTT.

The chain is built from TRBV5-4 and TRBJ2-1, with D unresolved. The CDR3 consists of 13 residues. Trimming took 0 bases from V and 8 from J, leaving 9 bases between them. Germline loops: CDR1 SGHNT, CDR2 YYREEE (reference sequence). The CDR3 DNA is TGTGCCAGCAGCTTGGCCGGTATCGATGAGCAGTTCTTC. It encodes CASSLAGIDEQFF. Based on the CDR3 plus reference TRBV5-4 and TRBJ2-1, the full variable domain is ETGVTQSPTHLIKTRGQQVTLRCSSQSGHNTVSWYQQALGQGPQFIFQYYREEENGRGNFPPRFSGLQFPNYSSELNVNALELDDSALYLCASSLAGIDEQFFGPGTRLTVL.

The chain employs TRBV7-2 and TRBJ1-2, with TRBD1 matching 8 bases. This CDR3 is 13 amino acids long. Germline CDR1 reads SGHTA; CDR2 reads FQGNSA. The trim removed 6 bases at V and 7 bases at J, leaving 7 bases unmatched. The CDR3 nucleotides are TGTGCCAGCAGGGAGACAGGGGCGACTGGCTACACCTTC. Its translation: CASRETGATGYTF.

The chain employs TRBV5-8 and TRBJ1-1; 7 bases are a match to TRBD1. The CDR3 has 16 amino acids. J was trimmed by 1 base and V by 3 bases; bases with no gene match: 9. CDR1 and CDR2 from the germline V gene are SGHTS and YDEGEE. CDR3: CASSSRQGSRNTEAFF. In DNA form, the CDR3 reads TGTGCCAGCAGCTCACGACAGGGTAGCCGGAACACTGAAGCTTTCTTT.

This clone was observed a handful of times. The rearrangement links TRBV5-4 to TRBJ2-1; D is undetermined. V was cut by 3 bases and J by 9 bases, with 10 bases left in between. This CDR3 contains 12 residues. Germline V CDR1 and CDR2: SGHNT, YYREEE (reference sequence). CDR3: CASSSNAVEQFF. As DNA, the CDR3 is TGTGCCAGCAGCTCTAACGCGGTTGAGCAGTTCTTC.

The rearrangement links TRBV5-6 to TRBJ2-5, with 9 bases aligning to TRBD1. CDR3 length: 16 amino acids. Germline CDR1 is SGHDT and CDR2 is YYEEEE. V shed 0 bases and J 1 base; nucleotides not matched to a gene: 4. CDR3 loop: CASSLGGQGTQETQYF. The CDR3 nucleotides read TGTGCCAGCAGCTTGGGGGGACAGGGAACCCAAGAGACCCAGTACTTC.

V usage is TRBV9 and J usage is TRBJ2-6, with D uncertain. There are 15 residues in the CDR3. V lost 0 bases and J lost 4, with 8 bases in between. Germline CDR1 reads SGDLS; CDR2 reads YYNGEE. The CDR3 DNA is TGTGCCAGCAGCGTAGCACGGTTGGGGGCCAACGTCCTGACTTTC. It specifies CASSVARLGANVLTF.

This clone has a single count. The chain couples TRBV27 to TRBJ1-1; TRBD1 aligns across 8 bases. V shed 2 bases and J 3 bases; nucleotides not matched to a gene: 5. The CDR3 extends over 15 amino acids. The germline V gene encodes CDR1 MNHEY and CDR2 SMNVEV (reference sequence). In nucleotides, the CDR3 is TGTGCCAGCAGTTTAGGGACAGGATGGGACACTGAAGCTTTCTTT. Translated, it gives CASSLGTGWDTEAFF.

The CDR3 spells CASSPNPGGGSYNEQFF. The CDR3 bases are TGCGCCAGCAGCCCCAATCCGGGCGGGGGTTCCTACAATGAGCAGTTCTTC. The chain uses TRBV5-1 and TRBJ2-1; 7 nucleotides line up with TRBD2. The CDR3 contains 17 residues. Losses at the gene ends were 4 bases for V and 1 base for J; bases not matched to a gene: 11. Germline V gives CDR1 SGHRS, CDR2 YFSETQ.

This rearrangement joins TRBV4-1 to TRBJ1-2; D not certain. V shed 3 bases and J shed 8 bases, with 13 bases lying between them. CDR1 is MGHRA and CDR2 is YSYEKL in the germline V gene. The CDR3 is 13 residues long. DNA of the CDR3: TGCGCCAGCAGCCAGCGGGGAACTGAGGGCTACACCTTC. As protein: CASSQRGTEGYTF.

The V call is TRBV5-4, the J call TRBJ2-7, with a possible D match to TRBD1 (6 bases). V lost 2 bases and J lost 7, with 22 bases in between. This CDR3 region has 16 residues. Germline values: CDR1 SGHNT, CDR2 YYREEE (reference sequence). The CDR3 region is CASSFPGQQNWGEQYF. DNA for the CDR3: TGTGCCAGCAGCTTCCCGGGACAACAAAACTGGGGGGAGCAGTACTTC.

The chain joins TRBV28 to TRBJ2-7; D possibly corresponds to TRBD1 (6 bases). Trimming removed 3 bases from V and 3 bases from J, with 9 bases in between. The CDR3 is made up of 13 amino acids. Germline assignment: CDR1 MDHEN and CDR2 SYDVKM. The CDR3 region has the DNA TGTGCCAGCAGTTTTGGACAGTTCTACGAGCAGTACTTC. It is translated as CASSFGQFYEQYF.

The chain carries TRBV6-2 or TRBV6-3 and TRBJ2-7; 11 nucleotides match TRBD1. Trimming took 4 bases from V and 3 from J; bases not matched to a gene: 11. The CDR3 covers 17 residues. The germline V gene encodes CDR1 MNHEY and CDR2 SVGEGT. The CDR3 sequence is CASSSPPGTGGNYEQYF. In DNA, the CDR3 is TGTGCCAGCAGTTCCCCTCCAGGGACAGGGGGGAACTACGAGCAGTACTTC.

This chain links TRBV28 with TRBJ1-2; D possibly corresponds to TRBD1 (6 bases). V was trimmed by 6 bases and J by 10 bases, leaving 18 bases between them. The CDR3 is made up of 13 amino acids. Germline loops: CDR1 MDHEN, CDR2 SYDVKM. The CDR3 reads CASRPQGPRNYTF. The DNA for the CDR3 is TGTGCCAGCAGGCCCCAGGGGCCGCGTAACTACACCTTC.

The CDR3 sequence: CASSIFGTGTTEAFF. The CDR3 DNA sequence: TGTGCCAGTAGTATTTTTGGGACAGGGACCACTGAAGCTTTCTTT. The rearrangement uses TRBV19 and TRBJ1-1; the match to TRBD1 covers 9 bases. Germline lookup yields CDR1 LNHDA and CDR2 SQIVND (reference sequence). CDR3 length: 15 amino acids. V shed 3 bases, J shed 4 bases, and the junction held 6 bases outside the gene matches.